Listed here are 24 T cell receptor beta chains from one sample, sequenced in a study of blood T cells in healthy people across ages. Combining a sample-barcoded 5' primer with a J-beta primer mix, a second PCR ran for roughly 7 to 12 cycles. TCRdb analysed the 5' RACE reads with MiXCR anew, one entry per CDR3 protein. The data show around 1,500,000 distinct CDR3 sequences, 28% seen once. What was sequenced was blood. These TCRs come from a woman in her twenties or thirties in good health.

The chain links TRBV12-3 or TRBV12-4 to TRBJ2-6, with D possibly being TRBD1 (5 bases). This CDR3 region has 16 residues. The ends were cut back, 5 bases at V and 2 bases at J, with 13 bases in the middle. This CDR3 is CASSLQGGAGANVLTF. The CDR3 nucleotides are TGTGCCAGCAGTCTCCAGGGTGGCGCTGGGGCCAACGTCCTGACTTTC.

This clonotype has a handful of counts. The J gene is TRBJ1-2, the V gene TRBV2; D remains ambiguous. CDR3 size: 12 residues. Germline V lookup: CDR1 SNHLY, CDR2 FYNNEI. V was clipped by 9 bases and J by 3 bases, with 11 bases between them. CDR3 in amino acids: CARAVYDYGYTF. The CDR3 DNA sequence: TGTGCCAGGGCCGTATATGACTATGGCTACACCTTC.

This clonotype has more than one count but fewer than ten. The rearrangement joins TRBV4-3 to TRBJ2-2, with D maybe TRBD1 (5 bases). Germline V lookup: CDR1 LGHNA, CDR2 YSLEER. The CDR3 totals 13 residues. V was pared by 3 bases and J by 6 bases, with 8 bases between. The CDR3 sequence: CASSHQGSGELFF. CDR3 nucleotide sequence: TGCGCCAGCAGCCACCAGGGCTCCGGGGAGCTGTTTTTT.

This clonotype was counted at least ten times. V gene TRBV9 combines with J gene TRBJ1-6; D remains unclear. There are 14 residues in the CDR3. The V end lost 0 bases, the J end lost 6 bases, and 7 bases lay between the germline ends. CDR1 SGDLS and CDR2 YYNGEE come from the germline V gene. CDR3 sequence: CASSVGPTNSPLHF. The CDR3 coding sequence is TGTGCCAGCAGCGTAGGCCCCACTAATTCACCCCTCCACTTT.

V gene TRBV13 combines with J gene TRBJ2-3; D is ambiguous. The V and J ends lost 6 bases and 5 bases respectively, with 9 bases between them. The CDR3 covers 12 residues. Germline CDR1 reads PRHDT; CDR2 reads FYEKMQ (reference sequence). CDR3 DNA sequence: TGTGCCAGCAGGCCCTATGGAGATACGCAGTATTTT. This translates into CASRPYGDTQYF.

In its sample, this clonotype was seen many times. CDR3 sequence: CSASSGQISYNEQFF. Written as DNA, the CDR3 is TGCAGTGCTAGTTCGGGACAGATTTCCTACAATGAGCAGTTCTTC. The rearrangement links TRBV20-1 to TRBJ2-1; 7 bases line up with TRBD1. Unmatched junction bases numbered 6, after V lost 3 bases and J lost 1 base. The CDR3 sequence is 15 residues long. CDR1 is DFQATT and CDR2 is SNEGSKA in the germline V gene (reference sequence).

This clonotype was recorded a few times. The V and J genes are TRBV2 and TRBJ2-1; D gene unclear. CDR1 and CDR2 (germline): SNHLY, FYNNEI. V was shortened by 5 bases and J by 7 bases, with 12 bases between the two germline ends. The CDR3 length is 13 residues. In DNA form, the CDR3 reads TGTGCCAGCAGTCCACACGACCTGAATGAGCAGTTCTTC. It specifies CASSPHDLNEQFF. Combining the CDR3 with reference TRBV2 and TRBJ2-1 gives the whole variable domain EPEVTQTPSHQVTQMGQEVILRCVPISNHLYFYWYRQILGQKVEFLVSFYNNEISEKSEIFDDQFSVERPDGSNFTLKIRSTKLEDSAMYFCASSPHDLNEQFFGPGTRLTVL.

The chain links TRBV19 to TRBJ2-5, with TRBD2 identical over 8 bases. This CDR3 contains 15 residues. With 3 bases clipped from V and 0 bases from J, the junction kept 3 bases outside the gene matches. From germline, CDR1 is LNHDA and CDR2 SQIVND (reference sequence). Written as DNA, the CDR3 is TGTGCCAGTAGTATCGGGGGGGCGTACCAAGAGACCCAGTACTTC. Its translation: CASSIGGAYQETQYF.

The chain links TRBV6-6 to TRBJ1-5, with 7 bases lining up with TRBD1. J was trimmed by 1 base and V by 8 bases; bases with no gene match: 11. In germline, CDR1 is MNHNY, CDR2 SVGAGI (reference sequence). This CDR3 comprises 16 residues. CDR3 bases: TGTGCCAGCCTTCACAATGACAGGGAAAGCAATCAGCCCCAGCATTTT. Protein: CASLHNDRESNQPQHF.

The chain joins TRBV6-2 or TRBV6-3 to TRBJ2-7; D uncertain. This CDR3 is 16 amino acids long. Looked up from germline, CDR1 is MNHEY and CDR2 is SVGEGT. V dropped 3 bases and J dropped 0 bases, with 15 bases sitting between them. The CDR3 loop reads CASSYSSDHFSYEQYF. The CDR3, as DNA: TGTGCCAGCAGTTATTCGTCCGATCATTTCTCCTACGAGCAGTACTTC.

V and J are TRBV5-1 and TRBJ2-1; no reliable D call. CDR1 and CDR2 (germline): SGHRS, YFSETQ. Trimming stripped 2 bases from V and 0 bases from J, with 12 bases between. This CDR3 contains 16 residues. The CDR3 DNA sequence: TGCGCCAGCAGCTTTCTGGCGCTCAGCTCCTACAATGAGCAGTTCTTC. Its translation is CASSFLALSSYNEQFF.

With regard to this clonotype: Given a much more abundant clone one base away, this may be a read error. V and J are TRBV18 and TRBJ2-4; 8 bases agree with TRBD1. The DNA end favors TRBJ2-5, so the J call may be wrong. The V gene's germline CDR1 is KGHSH and CDR2 LQKENI. The length of the CDR3 is 15 residues. CDR3 in amino acids: CASPPRPDREETQYF. CDR3 sequence (DNA): TGTGCCAGCCCACCTAGACCGGACAGGGAAGAGACCCAGTACTTC.

This chain uses TRBV12-3 or TRBV12-4 with TRBJ2-1; 7 nucleotides align to TRBD2. The CDR3 runs to 13 residues. Trimming took 8 bases from V and 4 from J; bases not matched to a gene: 5. The CDR3 here is CASLADHYNEQFF. The CDR3 DNA sequence: TGTGCCAGCCTAGCGGACCATTACAATGAGCAGTTCTTC.

The rearrangement uses TRBV15 and TRBJ1-4; D may be TRBD1 (6 bases). There are 15 residues in the CDR3. V lost 1 base, J lost 7 bases, and 13 bases lay in between. The V gene's germline CDR1 is LNHNV and CDR2 YYDKDF (reference sequence). The CDR3 DNA sequence: TGTGCCACCAGCAGAGGGGGGGCGATAGGTGAAAAACTGTTTTTT. It yields the protein CATSRGGAIGEKLFF.

There are a few counts of this clonotype. This sequence joins TRBV20-1 and TRBJ2-1, with 12 bases aligning to TRBD2. Germline CDR1 is DFQATT and CDR2 is SNEGSKA (reference sequence). The length of the CDR3 is 18 residues. Trimming removed 2 bases from V and 6 bases from J; junction bases left unmatched: 14. The CDR3 DNA reads TGCAGTGCTAGAAGATTGGGCGGGGGACTAGCGGGCTGCAATGAGCAGTTCTTC. Translated, it gives CSARRLGGGLAGCNEQFF.

This clonotype has a count of ten or more. The genes are TRBV12-5 and TRBJ1-5; D gene unclear. Germline CDR1 is LGHNT and CDR2 is FRNRAP. The length of the CDR3 is 15 residues. V lost 1 base, J lost 2 bases, and 9 bases lay in between. This chain's CDR3 is CASGLAQFGNQPQHF. In DNA form, the CDR3 reads TGTGCTAGTGGTTTGGCCCAGTTTGGCAATCAGCCCCAGCATTTT.

In this sample, this clonotype turned up a few times. CDR3 loop: CASSTAGTGSLYGYTF. The CDR3 region has the DNA TGTGCCAGCAGTACTGCCGGGACAGGGTCCCTCTATGGCTACACCTTC. The rearrangement uses TRBV28 and TRBJ1-2, with 9 positions matching TRBD1. Losses at the gene ends were 5 bases for V and 4 bases for J; bases not matched to a gene: 11. This CDR3 has 16 residues. Germline CDR1 MDHEN, CDR2 SYDVKM.

This clonotype was observed a few times. The rearrangement links TRBV3-1 to TRBJ2-7; D is ambiguous. V was pared by 0 bases and J by 3 bases, with 9 bases between. CDR3 length: 14 residues. Germline CDR1 reads LGHDT; CDR2 reads YNNKEL (reference sequence). CDR3 nucleotides: TGTGCCAGCAGCCAAGATGCACAGAACTACGAGCAGTACTTC. This encodes CASSQDAQNYEQYF.

In its sample, this clonotype was seen many times. This sequence joins TRBV7-2 and TRBJ2-7, with D tentatively TRBD1 (6 bases). The V gene lost 8 bases and the J gene lost 2 bases, with 19 bases spanning the gap. There are 15 residues in the CDR3. From germline, CDR1 is SGHTA and CDR2 FQGNSA. CDR3 region: CASSQGRTETYEQYF. DNA for the CDR3: TGTGCCAGCTCCCAGGGGCGGACGGAGACCTACGAGCAGTACTTC.

This clonotype has a handful of counts. One junction end disagrees with the germline gene, perhaps due to a read error. DNA of the CDR3: TGTGCCAGCAGCCTAACTAGCGGGGAAAGCTCCTACAATGAGCAGTTCTTC. It yields the protein CASSLTSGESSYNEQFF. This chain links TRBV7-3 with TRBJ2-1; 10 positions match TRBD2. CDR3 length: 17 amino acids. Looked up from germline, CDR1 is SGHTA and CDR2 is FQGTGA.

This chain connects TRBV24-1 to TRBJ2-3; TRBD2 might be the D (6 bases). Looked up from germline, CDR1 is KGHDR and CDR2 is SFDVKD. This CDR3 has 21 residues. With 2 bases removed from V and 2 bases from J, the gap between germline ends came to 28 bases. CDR3 residues: CATSDSPRGGSIRTITDTQYF. The CDR3 DNA reads as TGTGCCACCAGTGATTCGCCGCGGGGTGGGTCCATACGGACGATCACAGATACGCAGTATTTT.

This chain connects TRBV5-5 to TRBJ2-1, with D perhaps matching TRBD1 (6 bases). CDR1 is SGHKS, CDR2 YYEKEE, per germline (reference sequence). V was shortened by 6 bases and J by 3 bases, with 13 bases between the two germline ends. The CDR3 loop spans 14 amino acids. CDR3 protein: CASTMTGDYNEQFF. The CDR3 region has the DNA TGTGCCAGCACAATGACAGGTGACTACAATGAGCAGTTCTTC.

This clonotype was counted a few times. The chain uses TRBV29-1 and TRBJ2-7; D is possibly TRBD1 (7 bases). Per the germline V gene, CDR1 is SQVTM and CDR2 is ANQGSEA. V was trimmed by 0 bases and J by 7 bases, leaving 19 bases between them. The length of the CDR3 is 15 residues. CDR3 bases: TGCAGCGTTGAAGATATTGGAGGGGGCGAGGGGGAGCAGTACTTC. It specifies CSVEDIGGGEGEQYF.

V and J are TRBV7-9 and TRBJ1-2, with 7 bases aligning to TRBD1. J gave up 5 bases and V 5 bases, and 11 bases lay outside the gene matches. CDR3 size: 15 residues. In germline, CDR1 is SEHNR, CDR2 FQNEAQ (reference sequence). The CDR3 sequence: CASSDQTGIGYGYTF. As DNA, the CDR3 is TGTGCCAGCAGCGACCAGACAGGGATTGGGTATGGCTACACCTTC. The variable domain in full, with the rest retrieved from reference TRBV7-9 and TRBJ1-2, is DTGVSQNPRHKITKRGQNVTFRCDPISEHNRLYWYRQTLGQGPEFLTYFQNEAQLEKSRLLSDRFSAERPKGSFSTLEIQRTEQGDSAMYLCASSDQTGIGYGYTFGSGTRLTVV.